This section outlines one T cell receptor (beta chain) sequence together with its context. Its antigen is currently unknown. Sequencing used immunoSEQ multiplex PCR; TCRdb keeps in-frame clones, though not all of them. The sample has tens of thousands of clones, 88% seen once. Germline-derived CDR1 and CDR2 are MNHEY and SMNVEV (reference sequence). The CDR3 length is 18 residues. The germline V and J ends were trimmed by 6 bases and 8 bases, with 31 bases remaining between them. The sample originates from a study of graft-versus-host responses after intestinal transplantation. Study in general: Recipients were given multivisceral, liver-intestinal, or isolated intestinal transplants. Tacrolimus plus steroids were given to all recipients for around three years, preceded by anti-thymocyte globulin induction.

Study-wide results and caveats: There were GvH clones found in recipient marrow, and some of them appeared first in ileum or blood.

The rearrangement links TRBV27 to TRBJ1-1, with D possibly TRBD1 on 5 matching bases. Specimen: unstimulated CD4+ T cells sorted from spleen or lymph node cells, collected before transplant. The clonotype comes from a human donor who was the organ donor for an intestinal transplant. The CDR3 loop is CASSSLVHRQLNNWEAFF. CDR3 bases: TGTGCCAGCAGCTCTCTCGTTCACAGGCAACTCAATAACTGGGAAGCTTTCTTT.